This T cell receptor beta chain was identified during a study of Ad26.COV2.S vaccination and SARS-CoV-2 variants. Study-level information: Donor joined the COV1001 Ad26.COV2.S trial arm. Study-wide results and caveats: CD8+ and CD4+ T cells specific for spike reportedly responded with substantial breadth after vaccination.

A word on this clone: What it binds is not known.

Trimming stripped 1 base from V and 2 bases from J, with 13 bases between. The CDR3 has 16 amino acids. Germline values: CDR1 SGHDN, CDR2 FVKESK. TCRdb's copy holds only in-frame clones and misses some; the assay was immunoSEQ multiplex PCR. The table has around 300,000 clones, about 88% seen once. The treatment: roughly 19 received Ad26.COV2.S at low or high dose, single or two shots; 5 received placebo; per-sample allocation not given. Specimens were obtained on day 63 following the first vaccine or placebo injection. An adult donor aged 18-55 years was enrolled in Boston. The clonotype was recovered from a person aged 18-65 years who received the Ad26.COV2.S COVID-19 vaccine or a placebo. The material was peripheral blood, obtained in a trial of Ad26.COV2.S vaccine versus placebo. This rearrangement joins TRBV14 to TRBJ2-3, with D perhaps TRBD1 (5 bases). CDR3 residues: CASSQAPQGFTDTQYF. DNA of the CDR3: TGTGCCAGCAGCCAAGCTCCGCAGGGTTTCACAGATACGCAGTATTTT.